The 19 T cell receptor beta chains in this list originate from one sample, sequenced in a study of graft-versus-host responses after intestinal transplantation. Data came from immunoSEQ multiplex PCR; TCRdb stores just in-frame clones and leaves some out. The repertoire holds fewer than 45,000 clones, about 90% seen once, with around 2.5% in the top ten. Sequenced material: PBMCs, taken 300 to 330 days after intestinal transplant. These receptors were taken from a human patient who received an intestinal transplant, so some T cells may come from the graft donor.

The V gene is TRBV4-2, the J gene TRBJ1-2; D unclear. Germline V CDR1 and CDR2: LGHNA, YNFKEQ. Trimming removed 4 bases at V and 5 bases at J, with 14 bases between. This CDR3 spans 14 amino acids. The CDR3 protein is CASSPPEDVYGYTF. The CDR3 DNA sequence: TGTGCCAGCAGCCCGCCCGAGGACGTTTATGGCTACACCTTC.

The rearrangement joins TRBV4-2 to TRBJ1-3; no firm D call. Germline V lookup: CDR1 LGHNA, CDR2 YNFKEQ. The CDR3 length is 12 residues. V lost 0 bases to trimming and J lost 4 bases, with 1 base between them. The CDR3 region is CASSQDGNTIYF. For the CDR3, the DNA is TGTGCCAGCAGCCAAGACGGAAACACCATATATTTT.

The V call is TRBV11-2, the J call TRBJ1-1, with TRBD1 identical over 10 bases. V shed 0 bases, J shed 5 bases, and the junction held 9 bases outside the gene matches. This CDR3 is built from 17 residues. CDR1 and CDR2 (germline): SGHAT, FQNNGV. The CDR3 here is CASSLDSGGTGATEAFF. In nucleotides, the CDR3 is TGTGCCAGCAGCTTAGATTCGGGAGGGACAGGGGCGACTGAAGCTTTCTTT.

The CDR3 spells CSLRLNTEAFF. In nucleotides, the CDR3 is TGCAGCCTAAGACTGAACACTGAAGCTTTCTTT. The chain is built from TRBV29-1 and TRBJ1-1; no firm D call. CDR3 length: 11 residues. V was trimmed by 8 bases and J by 0 bases, leaving 7 bases between them. Germline assignment: CDR1 SQVTM and CDR2 ANQGSEA.

This sequence joins TRBV28 and TRBJ1-5; TRBD1 aligns across 9 bases. V lost 3 bases, J lost 7 bases, and 4 bases stayed unmatched. The CDR3 extends over 14 amino acids. Germline values: CDR1 MDHEN, CDR2 SYDVKM. The CDR3 sequence: CASSLGTGRQPQHF. CDR3 nucleotide sequence: TGTGCCAGCAGTTTGGGGACAGGGCGGCAGCCCCAGCATTTT.

The chain employs TRBV6-5 and TRBJ2-1, with 11 bases identical to TRBD2. The CDR3 runs 15 residues. V lost 4 bases and J lost 5; bases outside the gene matches: 4. Per germline, CDR1 MNHEY and CDR2 SVGAGI. As DNA, the CDR3 is TGTGCCAGCAGTTTAGCGGGGGGGCCGAACAATGAGCAGTTCTTC. It encodes CASSLAGGPNNEQFF.

J is TRBJ2-7 and V is TRBV5-6, with 10 nucleotides matching TRBD1. The CDR3 length is 14 residues. Trimming removed 4 bases from V and 3 bases from J; junction bases left unmatched: 4. CDR1 is SGHDT and CDR2 is YYEEEE in the germline V gene. CDR3 residues: CASSAGTGDYEQYF. The CDR3 nucleotides are TGTGCCAGCAGCGCCGGGACAGGGGACTACGAGCAGTACTTC.

The rearrangement uses TRBV6-1 and TRBJ2-3, with D tentatively TRBD2 (5 bases). The CDR3 is 14 residues long. Trimming took off 8 bases at V and 0 bases at J, with 12 bases between the two ends. CDR1 and CDR2 from the germline V gene are MNHNS and SASEGT. CDR3 coding DNA: TGTGCCAGCCGGCCTAGCCCCAGCACAGATACGCAGTATTTT. Its translation is CASRPSPSTDTQYF.

The chain links TRBV29-1 to TRBJ2-7; the D call may be TRBD1 or TRBD2 (5 bases each). Trimming removed 7 bases from V and 2 bases from J, with 12 bases in between. CDR1 and CDR2 from the germline V gene are SQVTM and ANQGSEA. There are 12 residues in the CDR3. The CDR3 DNA reads as TGCAGCGATTGGGACGGACCCTACGAGCAGTACTTC. Translating it yields CSDWDGPYEQYF.

The chain employs TRBV7-2 and TRBJ2-3; TRBD2 agrees at 7 bases. The CDR3 sequence is 14 residues long. V was clipped by 3 bases and J by 4 bases; unmatched bases: 4. Germline V gene lookup returns CDR1 SGHTA and CDR2 FQGNSA. This CDR3 reads CASSFGLVADTQYF. The CDR3 coding sequence is TGTGCCAGCAGCTTCGGACTAGTAGCAGATACGCAGTATTTT.

The sample holds one count of this clone. The J gene is TRBJ1-2, the V gene TRBV4-3; no firm D call. The CDR3 is 15 residues long. CDR1 and CDR2 (germline): LGHNA, YSLEER. Trimming stripped 3 bases from V and 0 bases from J, with 11 bases between. The CDR3 here is CASSHRHGSNYGYTF. CDR3 nucleotide sequence: TGCGCCAGCAGCCACAGACACGGTTCTAACTATGGCTACACCTTC.

A note on this clone: Here the CDR3 omits its conserved ending phenylalanine or tryptophan, so a read error is the likely source. This chain uses TRBV29-1 with TRBJ1-1; D remains ambiguous. This CDR3 is 18 amino acids long. V dropped 3 bases and J dropped 6 bases, with 29 bases sitting between them. Germline CDR1 is SQVTM and CDR2 is ANQGSEA. In DNA, the CDR3 is TGCAGCGTTGACTTTCGGGTACCCGAGATGTCTGGTGACGCTGAAGCTTTCATT. Translated: CSVDFRVPEMSGDAEAFI.

The chain has TRBV4-3 and TRBJ2-3; perhaps TRBD1 as D (5 bases). Trimming removed 0 bases from V and 3 bases from J, with 7 bases in between. The CDR3 covers 14 residues. Germline CDR1 is LGHNA and CDR2 is YSLEER. The DNA of the CDR3 is TGCGCCAGCAGCCAAGATAGGGGAACAGATACGCAGTATTTT. This translates into CASSQDRGTDTQYF.

This chain joins TRBV6-5 and TRBJ1-1; TRBD1 is a possible D gene (6 bases). This CDR3 has 12 residues. Between the trimmed V and J ends, which lost 0 bases and 7 bases, there was a span of 6 bases. In germline, CDR1 is MNHEY, CDR2 SVGAGI. In DNA form, the CDR3 reads TGTGCCAGCAGTTACTCGACAGGTGAAGCTTTCTTT. Its translation: CASSYSTGEAFF.

J is TRBJ2-3 and V is TRBV7-3; 7 bases are a match to TRBD1. Germline assignment: CDR1 SGHTA and CDR2 FQGTGA. The CDR3 covers 15 residues. Trimming removed 5 bases from V and 3 bases from J; junction bases left unmatched: 8. The chain's CDR3 is CASSQQGIGTDTQYF. The CDR3 region has the DNA TGTGCCAGCAGCCAACAGGGGATCGGGACAGATACGCAGTATTTT. Full variable domain (rest looked up from reference TRBV7-3 and TRBJ2-3): GAGVSQTPSNKVTEKGKYVELRCDPISGHTALYWYRQSLGQGPEFLIYFQGTGAADDSGLPNDRFFAVRPEGSVSTLKIQRTERGDSAVYLCASSQQGIGTDTQYFGPGTRLTVL.

The chain recombines TRBV19 with TRBJ2-7, with a tentative D call TRBD1 (6 bases). The CDR3 runs 13 residues. Germline loops: CDR1 LNHDA, CDR2 SQIVND (reference sequence). V was pared by 4 bases and J by 2 bases, with 9 bases between. This CDR3 is CASSTQGPYEQYF. In DNA, the CDR3 is TGTGCCAGTAGTACACAGGGCCCCTACGAGCAGTACTTC.

The CDR3 is CASSVGNSGAFYNEQFF. The CDR3 coding sequence is TGTGCCAGCAGCGTAGGTAATAGCGGAGCTTTTTACAATGAGCAGTTCTTC. V and J are TRBV9 and TRBJ2-1; a weak D match, TRBD2 (6 bases). The CDR3 has 17 residues. V was pared by 0 bases and J by 4 bases, with 17 bases between. Germline loops: CDR1 SGDLS, CDR2 YYNGEE.

The chain employs TRBV5-1 and TRBJ2-7, with 7 nucleotides matching TRBD1. This CDR3 is built from 13 residues. J lost 1 base, V lost 4 bases, and 2 bases had no gene match. The germline CDR1 and CDR2 sequences are SGHRS and YFSETQ. CDR3 loop: CASSRQGSYEQYF. Written as DNA, the CDR3 is TGCGCCAGCAGCCGACAGGGTTCCTACGAGCAGTACTTC.

CDR3 DNA: TGTGCCTGGAGTGTATGGAGCGGGAGGGTCTCCTACGAGCAGTACTTC. Amino acids: CAWSVWSGRVSYEQYF. The genes are TRBV30 and TRBJ2-7; 10 nucleotides match TRBD2. The CDR3 extends over 16 amino acids. Trimming removed 0 bases from V and 0 bases from J; junction bases left unmatched: 5. Germline assignment: CDR1 GTSNPN and CDR2 SVGIG (reference sequence).